This T cell receptor (beta chain) was captured in a study of blood T cell repertoires in COVID-19. On the study more broadly: Nucleic acid was either cDNA or gDNA, and it came from T cells, B-cell-depleted T cells, or PBMCs.

In the authors' workflow: Amplifying reference gene primers gave estimates of nucleated cell counts. Data came from immunoSEQ multiplex PCR; TCRdb stores just in-frame clones and leaves some out. The V and J calls and the clone size are those of that table, but D and trimming were determined from the DNA. The sample holds 120,000 to 150,000 clones, approximately 84% seen once. The CDR3 runs to 16 residues. The V gene's germline CDR1 is SGHAT and CDR2 FQNNGV. With V trimmed by 2 bases and J by 5 bases, 2 bases remained unmatched. The rearrangement links TRBV11-2 to TRBJ2-1; 14 nucleotides align to TRBD2. The specimen sequenced was peripheral blood. The clonotype originates from a human donor in a cohort sampled during active COVID-19. CDR3 sequence reads: CASSLRTSGGNNEQFF. CDR3 DNA sequence: TGTGCCAGCAGCTTACGGACTAGCGGGGGGAACAATGAGCAGTTCTTC.